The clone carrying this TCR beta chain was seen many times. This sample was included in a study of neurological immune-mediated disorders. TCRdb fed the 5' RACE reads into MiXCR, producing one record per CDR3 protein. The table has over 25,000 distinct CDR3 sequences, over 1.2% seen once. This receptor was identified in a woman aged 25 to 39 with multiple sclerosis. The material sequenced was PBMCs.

CDR3 bases: TGCGCCAGCAGCGATCCGGGACGGATGGGGGGAAACACCATATATTTT. Protein sequence: CASSDPGRMGGNTIYF. This chain joins TRBV5-1 and TRBJ1-3; maybe TRBD1 (5 bases). This CDR3 is built from 16 residues. V lost 4 bases, J lost 4 bases, and 18 bases lay in between. Germline CDR1 SGHRS, CDR2 YFSETQ. The full variable domain, in which reference TRBV5-1 and TRBJ1-3 provide the parts outside the CDR3, is KAGVTQTPRYLIKTRGQQVTLSCSPISGHRSVSWYQQTPGQGLQFLFEYFSETQRNKGNFPGRFSGRQFSNSRSEMNVSTLELGDSALYLCASSDPGRMGGNTIYFGEGSWLTVV.